The rows below give T cell receptor beta chains drawn from one sample of a study of graft-versus-host responses after intestinal transplantation. These receptors' targets are unknown. Method: immunoSEQ multiplex PCR; TCRdb's copy keeps in-frame clones and lacks some. The table includes about 86,000 clones, around 90% detected once. The source was unstimulated CD4+ T cells sorted from spleen or lymph node cells, collected before transplant. The receptors come from a human donor who was the organ donor for an intestinal transplant. Each CDR3 is given with its conserved first and last residue. Each record gives: clone size, J gene, D gene, V gene, CDR3 protein, CDR3 DNA. The D gene is left open where the match is weak. Size tells how often a clone was seen (once, few, many) or the class of an expanded clone, and some rows leave it out.

. | TRBJ2-7 | TRBD1 | TRBV5-4 | CASSADRGNSYTQYF | TGTGCCAGCAGCGCCGACAGGGGCAATAGTTATACGCAGTACTTC
. | TRBJ2-3 | TRBD2 | TRBV5-1 | CASSRWTSGGSSSTSDTQYF | TGCGCCAGCAGCCGATGGACTAGCGGGGGGTCTAGTTCTACCTCGGATACGCAGTATTTT
once | TRBJ2-4 | TRBD1 | TRBV7-2 | CASSPGQNIQYF | TGTGCCAGCAGCCCGGGACAGAACATTCAGTACTTC
few | TRBJ1-1 | TRBD1 | TRBV29-1 | CSVGDRGRTEAFF | TGCAGCGTCGGGGACAGGGGGAGGACTGAAGCTTTCTTT
. | TRBJ1-5 | . | TRBV28 | CAIKTSRGNQPQHF | TGTGCCATCAAAACGAGCCGGGGAAATCAGCCCCAGCATTTT
. | TRBJ1-1 | . | TRBV19 | CASTAEVRGTEAFF | TGTGCCAGTACGGCTGAGGTGAGAGGCACTGAAGCTTTCTTT
. | TRBJ2-7 | . | TRBV7-2 | CASSLAANYEQYF | TGTGCCAGCAGCTTAGCCGCTAACTACGAGCAGTACTTC
. | TRBJ2-3 | TRBD2 | TRBV13 | CASSLGAGAGDTQYF | TGTGCCAGCAGCTTAGGGGCGGGAGCAGGAGATACGCAGTATTTT
. | TRBJ1-5 | . | TRBV2 | CASNSDRYQPQHF | TGTGCCAGCAACTCCGACAGGTATCAGCCCCAGCATTTT
. | TRBJ1-3 | . | TRBV19 | CASSYPGQGNTIYF | TGTGCCAGTAGTTACCCCGGACAGGGAAACACCATATATTTT
. | TRBJ2-3 | . | TRBV28 | CASSAPRGSTDTQYF | TGTGCCAGCAGTGCCCCTCGCGGGAGCACAGATACGCAGTATTTT
. | TRBJ2-3 | . | TRBV2 | CASSAGKPQAQYF | TGTGCCAGCAGTGCCGGCAAGCCCCAGGCGCAGTATTTT
. | TRBJ1-4 | TRBD1 | TRBV5-1 | CASSLGDTGAQGEKLFF | TGCGCCAGCAGCTTGGGGGATACAGGGGCGCAAGGTGAAAAACTGTTTTTT
. | TRBJ2-3 | TRBD2 | TRBV19 | CATRLAGAPDTQYF | TGTGCCACAAGACTAGCGGGAGCCCCAGATACGCAGTATTTT
. | TRBJ2-7 | TRBD2 | TRBV4-3 | CASSQDSGRAQGQYF | TGCGCCAGCAGCCAAGATAGCGGGAGGGCCCAGGGGCAGTACTTC
. | TRBJ1-2 | . | TRBV5-1 | CASHKGGSGYGYTF | TGCGCCAGTCACAAAGGGGGTTCCGGCTATGGCTACACCTTC
. | TRBJ1-3 | . | TRBV4-1 | CASSQPQGSTNTIYF | TGCGCCAGCAGCCAACCTCAGGGTTCTACAAACACCATATATTTT
once | TRBJ2-7 | TRBD2 | TRBV6-1 | CASRVGGSSYEQYF | TGTGCCAGCAGGGTGGGAGGGAGCTCCTACGAGCAGTACTTC
. | TRBJ2-4 | . | TRBV18 | CASEERTFGIQYF | TGTGCCAGCGAGGAGCGGACCTTCGGCATTCAGTACTTC
. | TRBJ2-3 | . | TRBV11-2 | CASSWGGSQDTQYF | TGTGCCAGCAGCTGGGGTGGGAGTCAAGATACGCAGTATTTT
. | TRBJ1-2 | . | TRBV6-1 | CASSEGPTVGYGYTF | TGTGCCAGCAGTGAAGGCCCGACAGTTGGCTATGGCTACACCTTC
. | TRBJ1-1 | . | TRBV28 | CASTGNTEAFF | TGTGCCAGCACGGGGAACACTGAAGCTTTCTTT
. | TRBJ2-7 | . | TRBV27 | CASSFPPFYEQYF | TGTGCCAGCAGTTTTCCCCCATTCTACGAGCAGTACTTC
. | TRBJ2-3 | . | TRBV5-1 | CASSLQGEDTQYF | TGCGCCAGCAGCCTCCAAGGGGAAGATACGCAGTATTTT
. | TRBJ2-2 | . | TRBV6-6 | CASSYQRVTGELFF | TGTGCCAGCAGTTATCAGCGGGTAACCGGGGAGCTGTTTTTT
. | TRBJ1-1 | . | TRBV5-1 | CASSLSTGEAFF | TGCGCCAGCAGCTTGTCAACCGGTGAAGCTTTCTTT
. | TRBJ2-7 | TRBD2 | TRBV7-2 | CASSLRLAGDYEQYF | TGTGCCAGCAGCTTGAGGCTAGCGGGAGACTACGAGCAGTACTTC
. | TRBJ1-2 | . | TRBV5-4 | CASSAAVNYGYTF | TGTGCCAGCAGCGCGGCTGTCAACTATGGCTACACCTTC
. | TRBJ1-2 | TRBD1 | TRBV6-5 | CASSSQGANYGYTF | TGTGCCAGCAGTTCACAGGGGGCTAACTATGGCTACACCTTC
. | TRBJ1-1 | TRBD1 | TRBV30 | CAWKGQLNTEAFF | TGTGCCTGGAAGGGACAGTTGAACACTGAAGCTTTCTTT
. | TRBJ2-5 | TRBD2 | TRBV15 | CATSMGLAGVREGTQYF | TGTGCCACCAGCATGGGACTAGCGGGAGTGAGAGAGGGGACCCAGTACTTC
. | TRBJ2-1 | TRBD2 | TRBV27 | CASSLSPEKLAGINEQFF | TGTGCCAGCAGTTTATCACCAGAGAAACTAGCGGGTATCAATGAGCAGTTCTTC
. | TRBJ2-7 | TRBD1 | TRBV28 | CARRSGTGRDYEQYF | TGTGCCAGACGATCCGGGACAGGCCGGGACTACGAGCAGTACTTC
. | TRBJ2-5 | TRBD1 | TRBV5-4 | CASSLEPAGGEETQYF | TGTGCCAGCAGCTTGGAGCCGGCAGGGGGCGAGGAGACCCAGTACTTC
. | TRBJ1-2 | TRBD1 | TRBV6-1 | CASRRQGAEYGYTF | TGTGCCAGCAGAAGACAGGGGGCTGAGTATGGCTACACCTTC
few | TRBJ1-2 | TRBD1 | TRBV29-1 | CSVGANRGNGYTF | TGCAGCGTTGGGGCAAACAGGGGAAATGGCTACACCTTC